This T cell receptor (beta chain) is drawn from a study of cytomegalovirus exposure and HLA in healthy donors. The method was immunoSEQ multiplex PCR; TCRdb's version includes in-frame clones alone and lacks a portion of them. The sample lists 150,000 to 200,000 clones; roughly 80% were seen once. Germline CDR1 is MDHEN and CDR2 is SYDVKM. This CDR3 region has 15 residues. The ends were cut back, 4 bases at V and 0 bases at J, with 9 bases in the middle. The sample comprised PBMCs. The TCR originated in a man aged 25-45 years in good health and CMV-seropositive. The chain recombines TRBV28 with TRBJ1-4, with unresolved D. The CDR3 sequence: CASSSDSATNEKLFF. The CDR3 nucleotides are TGTGCCAGCAGTTCGGACTCTGCAACTAATGAAAAACTGTTTTTT.